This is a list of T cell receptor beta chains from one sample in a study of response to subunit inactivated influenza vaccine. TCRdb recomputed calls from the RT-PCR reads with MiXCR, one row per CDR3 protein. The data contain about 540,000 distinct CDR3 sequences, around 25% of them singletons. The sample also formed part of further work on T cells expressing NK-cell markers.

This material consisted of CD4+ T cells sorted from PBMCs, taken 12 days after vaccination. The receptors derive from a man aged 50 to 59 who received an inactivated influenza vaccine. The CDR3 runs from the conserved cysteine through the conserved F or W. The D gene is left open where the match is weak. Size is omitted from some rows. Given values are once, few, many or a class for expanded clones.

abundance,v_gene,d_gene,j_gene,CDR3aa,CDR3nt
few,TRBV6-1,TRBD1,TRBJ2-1,CASSEAPGTGGFDEQFF,TGTGCCAGCAGTGAAGCCCCCGGGACAGGGGGCTTCGATGAGCAGTTCTTC
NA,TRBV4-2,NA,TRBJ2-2,CASSQVGPTTGELFF,TGTGCCAGCAGCCAAGTGGGACCCACCACCGGGGAGCTGTTTTTT
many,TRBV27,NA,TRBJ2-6,CASSGVPGANVLTF,TGTGCCAGCAGTGGCGTTCCTGGGGCCAACGTCCTGACTTTC
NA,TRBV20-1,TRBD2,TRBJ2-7,CSARLLAGGLYEQYF,TGCAGTGCTAGGCTTCTAGCGGGAGGGCTATACGAGCAGTACTTC
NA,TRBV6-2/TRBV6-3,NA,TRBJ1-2,CASSVKPGTPYGYTF,TGTGCCAGCAGCGTCAAACCCGGGACTCCATATGGCTACACCTTC
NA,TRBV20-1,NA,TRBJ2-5,CSARGDINQETQYF,TGCAGTGCTAGAGGGGACATAAACCAAGAGACCCAGTACTTC
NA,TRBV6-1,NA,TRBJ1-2,CASRRRGNIYGYTF,TGTGCCAGCAGACGGAGGGGGAATATCTATGGCTACACCTTC
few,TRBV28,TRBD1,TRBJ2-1,CASSLQGALAGEQFF,TGTGCCAGCAGTTTACAGGGGGCGCTTGCTGGTGAGCAGTTCTTC
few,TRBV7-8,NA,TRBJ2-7,CASSLHSHEQYF,TGTGCCAGCAGCCTACATAGCCACGAGCAGTACTTC
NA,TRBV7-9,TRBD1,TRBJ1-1,CASSSTQGVTEAFF,TGTGCCAGCAGCTCAACCCAGGGGGTTACTGAAGCTTTCTTT
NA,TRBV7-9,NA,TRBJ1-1,CASIGALSTEAFF,TGTGCCAGCATAGGGGCGCTAAGCACTGAAGCTTTCTTT
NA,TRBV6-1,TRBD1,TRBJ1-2,CASSGGQAGGYTF,TGTGCCAGCAGCGGCGGACAGGCGGGTGGCTACACCTTC
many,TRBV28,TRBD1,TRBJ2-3,CASSTDRGTDTQYF,TGTGCCAGCAGTACAGACAGGGGCACAGATACGCAGTATTTT
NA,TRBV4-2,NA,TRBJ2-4,CASSQFGGDKNIQYF,TGTGCCAGCAGCCAATTTGGTGGGGACAAAAACATTCAGTACTTC
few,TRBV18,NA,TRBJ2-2,CASSPQQQTNTGELFF,TGTGCCAGCTCACCACAACAACAGACTAACACCGGGGAGCTGTTTTTT
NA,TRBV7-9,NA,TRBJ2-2,CASSYRLWELFF,TGTGCCAGCAGCTACCGCCTCTGGGAGCTGTTTTTT
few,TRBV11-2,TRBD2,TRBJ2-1,CASSLRGARDEQFF,TGTGCCAGCAGCTTGCGGGGGGCTCGGGATGAGCAGTTCTTC
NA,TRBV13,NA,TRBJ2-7,CASSQKAGIYEQYF,TGTGCCAGCAGCCAAAAGGCAGGTATCTACGAGCAGTACTTC
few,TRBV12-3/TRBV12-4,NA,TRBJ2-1,CASSSPGRAYNEQFF,TGTGCCAGCAGTTCCCCGGGCAGGGCCTACAATGAGCAGTTCTTC
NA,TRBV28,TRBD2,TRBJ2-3,CAMREEGTDTQYF,TGTGCCATGCGGGAGGAAGGCACAGATACGCAGTATTTT
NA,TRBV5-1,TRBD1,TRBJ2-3,CASSLGQGVWADTQYF,TGCGCCAGCAGCTTGGGACAGGGAGTTTGGGCAGATACGCAGTATTTT
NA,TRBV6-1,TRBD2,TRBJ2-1,CASSVSLAGGPGNEQFF,TGTGCCAGCAGTGTATCTCTAGCGGGAGGGCCTGGTAATGAGCAGTTCTTC
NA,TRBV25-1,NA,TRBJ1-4,CATSPWEGGSEKLFF,TGTGCCACCTCCCCTTGGGAGGGGGGTAGTGAAAAACTGTTTTTT
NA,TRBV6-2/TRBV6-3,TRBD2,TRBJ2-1,CASSYSAQLAGPGRDNEQFF,TGTGCCAGCAGTTACTCGGCACAACTAGCGGGCCCGGGGAGGGACAATGAGCAGTTCTTC
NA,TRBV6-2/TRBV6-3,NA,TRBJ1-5,CASRESQNSNQPQHF,TGTGCCAGCAGGGAGTCTCAGAATAGCAATCAGCCCCAGCATTTT
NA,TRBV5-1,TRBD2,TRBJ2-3,CASSPPSGGPDTQYF,TGCGCCAGCAGCCCCCCTTCGGGGGGGCCCGATACGCAGTATTTT
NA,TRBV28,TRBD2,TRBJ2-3,CASSLASGATDTQYF,TGTGCCAGCAGTTTAGCTAGCGGGGCCACAGATACGCAGTATTTT
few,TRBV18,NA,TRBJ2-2,CASSPPGGPGELFF,TGTGCCAGCTCACCACCTGGAGGTCCCGGGGAGCTGTTTTTT
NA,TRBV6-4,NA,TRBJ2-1,CASSDGPTYGDEQFF,TGTGCCAGCAGTGACGGGCCAACCTATGGCGATGAGCAGTTCTTC
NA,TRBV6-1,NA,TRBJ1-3,CASRNPGLEGNTIYF,TGTGCCAGCAGGAACCCGGGACTTGAAGGAAACACCATATATTTT
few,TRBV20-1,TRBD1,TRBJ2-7,CSAGVGQGGSEQYF,TGCAGTGCCGGCGTGGGACAGGGCGGGAGCGAGCAGTACTTC
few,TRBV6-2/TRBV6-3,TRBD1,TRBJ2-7,CASSRQGTPYEQYF,TGTGCCAGCAGTCGACAGGGGACCCCTTACGAGCAGTACTTC
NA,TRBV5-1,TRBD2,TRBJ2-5,CASSPQRGALETQYF,TGCGCCAGCAGCCCACAGCGGGGAGCCCTCGAGACCCAGTACTTC